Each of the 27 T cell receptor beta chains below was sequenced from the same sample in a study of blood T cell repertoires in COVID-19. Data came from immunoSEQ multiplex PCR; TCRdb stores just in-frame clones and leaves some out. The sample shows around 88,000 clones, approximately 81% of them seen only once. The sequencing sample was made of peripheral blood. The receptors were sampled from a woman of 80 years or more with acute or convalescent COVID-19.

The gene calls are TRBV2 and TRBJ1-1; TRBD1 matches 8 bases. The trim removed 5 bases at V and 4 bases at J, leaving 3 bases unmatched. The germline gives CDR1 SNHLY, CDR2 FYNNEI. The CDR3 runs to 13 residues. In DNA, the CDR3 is TGTGCCAGCAGTCAGGGGGCTCGCACTGAAGCTTTCTTT. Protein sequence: CASSQGARTEAFF.

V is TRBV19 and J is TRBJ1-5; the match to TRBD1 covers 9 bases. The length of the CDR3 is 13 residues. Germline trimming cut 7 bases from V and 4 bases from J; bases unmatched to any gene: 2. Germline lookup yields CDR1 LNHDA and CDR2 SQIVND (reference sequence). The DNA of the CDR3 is TGTGCCAGTACCGGACAGGGGAATCAGCCCCAGCATTTT. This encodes CASTGQGNQPQHF.

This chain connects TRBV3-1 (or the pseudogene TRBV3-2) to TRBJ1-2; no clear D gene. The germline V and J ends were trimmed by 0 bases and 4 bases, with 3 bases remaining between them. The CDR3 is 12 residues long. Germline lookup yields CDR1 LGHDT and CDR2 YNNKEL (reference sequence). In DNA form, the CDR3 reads TGTGCCAGCAGCCAAGACATCTATGGCTACACCTTC. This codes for CASSQDIYGYTF.

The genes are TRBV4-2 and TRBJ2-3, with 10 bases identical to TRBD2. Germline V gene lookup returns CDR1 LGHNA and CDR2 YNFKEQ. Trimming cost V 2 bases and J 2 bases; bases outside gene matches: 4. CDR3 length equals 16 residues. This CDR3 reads CASSQRLAGATDTQYF. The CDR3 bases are TGTGCCAGCAGCCAACGGCTAGCGGGAGCCACAGATACGCAGTATTTT.

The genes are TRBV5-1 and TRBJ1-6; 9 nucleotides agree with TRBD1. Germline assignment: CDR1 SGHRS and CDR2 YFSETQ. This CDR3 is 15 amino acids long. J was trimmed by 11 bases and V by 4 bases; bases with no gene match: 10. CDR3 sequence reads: CASSGGDREGTPLHF. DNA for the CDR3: TGCGCCAGCAGCGGAGGGGACAGGGAAGGAACACCCCTCCACTTT. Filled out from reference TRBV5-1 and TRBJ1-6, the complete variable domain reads KAGVTQTPRYLIKTRGQQVTLSCSPISGHRSVSWYQQTPGQGLQFLFEYFSETQRNKGNFPGRFSGRQFSNSRSEMNVSTLELGDSALYLCASSGGDREGTPLHFGNGTRLTVT.

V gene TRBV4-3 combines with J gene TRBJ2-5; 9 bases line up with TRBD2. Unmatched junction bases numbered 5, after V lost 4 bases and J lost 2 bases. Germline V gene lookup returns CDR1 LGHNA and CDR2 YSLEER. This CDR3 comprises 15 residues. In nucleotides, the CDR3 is TGCGCCAGCAGCCGGGGAGCGGGGGGTCAAGAGACCCAGTACTTC. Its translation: CASSRGAGGQETQYF.

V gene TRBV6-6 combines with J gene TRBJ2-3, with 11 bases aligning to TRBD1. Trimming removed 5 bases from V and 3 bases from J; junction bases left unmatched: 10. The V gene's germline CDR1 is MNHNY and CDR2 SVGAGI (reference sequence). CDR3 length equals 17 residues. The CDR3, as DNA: TGTGCCAGCAGTCCTGGACAGGGGGCGCAACCTACAGATACGCAGTATTTT. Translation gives CASSPGQGAQPTDTQYF.

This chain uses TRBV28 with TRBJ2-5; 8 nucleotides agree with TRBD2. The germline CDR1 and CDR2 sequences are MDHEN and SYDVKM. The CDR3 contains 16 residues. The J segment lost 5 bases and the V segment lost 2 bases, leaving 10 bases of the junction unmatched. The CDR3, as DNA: TGTGCCAGCAGTTTACCCCCGGGGGGGGGAGAGGAGACCCAGTACTTC. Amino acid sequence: CASSLPPGGGEETQYF. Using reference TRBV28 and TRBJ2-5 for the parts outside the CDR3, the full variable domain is DVKVTQSSRYLVKRTGEKVFLECVQDMDHENMFWYRQDPGLGLRLIYFSYDVKMKEKGDIPEGYSVSREKKERFSLILESASTNQTSMYLCASSLPPGGGEETQYFGPGTRLLVL.

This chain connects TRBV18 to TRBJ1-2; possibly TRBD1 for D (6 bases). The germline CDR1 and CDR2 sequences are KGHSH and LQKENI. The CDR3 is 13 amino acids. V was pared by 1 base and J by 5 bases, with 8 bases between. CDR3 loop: CASSPRQGYGYTF. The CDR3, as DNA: TGTGCCAGCTCACCACGCCAGGGGTATGGCTACACCTTC.

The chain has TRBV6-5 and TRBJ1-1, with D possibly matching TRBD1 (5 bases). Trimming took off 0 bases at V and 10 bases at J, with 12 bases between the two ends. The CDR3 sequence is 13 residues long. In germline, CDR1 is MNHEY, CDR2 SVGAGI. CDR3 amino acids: CASSYSRVGGAFF. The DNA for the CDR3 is TGTGCCAGCAGTTACTCCAGGGTCGGTGGAGCTTTCTTT.

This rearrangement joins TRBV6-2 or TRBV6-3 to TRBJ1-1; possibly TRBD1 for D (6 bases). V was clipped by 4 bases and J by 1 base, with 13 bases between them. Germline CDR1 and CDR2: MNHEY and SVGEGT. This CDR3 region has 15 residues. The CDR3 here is CASSLSGASNTEAFF. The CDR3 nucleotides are TGTGCCAGCAGTTTATCAGGGGCGTCGAACACTGAAGCTTTCTTT.

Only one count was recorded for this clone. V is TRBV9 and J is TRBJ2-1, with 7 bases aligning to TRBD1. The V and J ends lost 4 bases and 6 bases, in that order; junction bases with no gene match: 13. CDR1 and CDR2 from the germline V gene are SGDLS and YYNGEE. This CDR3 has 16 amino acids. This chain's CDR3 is CASSIRSDRASNEQFF. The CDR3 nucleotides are TGTGCCAGCAGCATCCGCAGCGACAGGGCTAGCAATGAGCAGTTCTTC.

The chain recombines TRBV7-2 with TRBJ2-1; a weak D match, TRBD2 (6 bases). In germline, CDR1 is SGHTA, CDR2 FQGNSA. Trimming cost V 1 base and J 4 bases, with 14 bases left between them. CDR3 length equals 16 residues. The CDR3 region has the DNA TGTGCCAGCAGCTTAGTTGGGGAGGTTCGTTACAATGAGCAGTTCTTC. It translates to CASSLVGEVRYNEQFF. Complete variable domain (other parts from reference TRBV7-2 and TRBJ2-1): GAGVSQSPSNKVTEKGKDVELRCDPISGHTALYWYRQSLGQGLEFLIYFQGNSAPDKSGLPSDRFSAERTGGSVSTLTIQRTQQEDSAVYLCASSLVGEVRYNEQFFGPGTRLTVL.

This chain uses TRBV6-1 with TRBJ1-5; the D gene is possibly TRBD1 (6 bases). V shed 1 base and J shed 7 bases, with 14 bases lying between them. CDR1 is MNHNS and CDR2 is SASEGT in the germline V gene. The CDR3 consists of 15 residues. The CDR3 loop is CASSEGRGPGQPQHF. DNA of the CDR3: TGTGCCAGCAGTGAAGGGCGGGGGCCAGGGCAGCCCCAGCATTTT.

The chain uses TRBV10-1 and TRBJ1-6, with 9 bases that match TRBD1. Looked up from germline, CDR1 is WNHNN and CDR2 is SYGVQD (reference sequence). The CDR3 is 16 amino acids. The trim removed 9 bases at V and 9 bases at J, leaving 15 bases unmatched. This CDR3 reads CARRKQGAKISSPLHF. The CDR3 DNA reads TGCGCCAGAAGGAAACAGGGGGCGAAGATAAGTTCACCCCTCCACTTT.

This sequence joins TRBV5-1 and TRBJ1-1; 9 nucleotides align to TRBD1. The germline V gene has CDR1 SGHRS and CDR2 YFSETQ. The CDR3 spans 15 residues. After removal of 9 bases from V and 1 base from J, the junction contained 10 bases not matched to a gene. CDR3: CANQQGAGPNTEAFF. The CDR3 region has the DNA TGCGCCAACCAACAGGGGGCGGGCCCGAACACTGAAGCTTTCTTT.

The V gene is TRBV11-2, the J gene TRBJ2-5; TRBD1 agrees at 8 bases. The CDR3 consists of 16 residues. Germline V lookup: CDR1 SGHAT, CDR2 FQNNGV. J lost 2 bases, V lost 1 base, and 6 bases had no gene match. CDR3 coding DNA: TGTGCCAGCAGCTTAGGAAGGGACAGGAATCAAGAGACCCAGTACTTC. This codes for CASSLGRDRNQETQYF.

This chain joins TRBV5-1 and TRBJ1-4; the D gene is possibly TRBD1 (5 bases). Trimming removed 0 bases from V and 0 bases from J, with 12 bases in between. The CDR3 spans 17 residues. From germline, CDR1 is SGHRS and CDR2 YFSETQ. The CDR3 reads CASSLALQVATNEKLFF. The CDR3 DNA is TGCGCCAGCAGCTTGGCTCTACAGGTGGCAACTAATGAAAAACTGTTTTTT.

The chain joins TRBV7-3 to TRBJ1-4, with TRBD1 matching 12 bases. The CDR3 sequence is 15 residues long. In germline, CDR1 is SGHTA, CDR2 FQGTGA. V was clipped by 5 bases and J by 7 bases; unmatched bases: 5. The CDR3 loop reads CASSPGTGGGEKLFF. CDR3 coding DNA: TGTGCCAGCAGCCCGGGGACAGGGGGCGGTGAAAAACTGTTTTTT.

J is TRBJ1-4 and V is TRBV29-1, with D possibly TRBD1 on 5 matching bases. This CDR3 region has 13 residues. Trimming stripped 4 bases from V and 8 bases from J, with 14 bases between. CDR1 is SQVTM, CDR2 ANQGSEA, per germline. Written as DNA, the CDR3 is TGCAGCGTTGCGGCCAGGGTGGGAGAAAAACTGTTTTTT. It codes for CSVAARVGEKLFF.

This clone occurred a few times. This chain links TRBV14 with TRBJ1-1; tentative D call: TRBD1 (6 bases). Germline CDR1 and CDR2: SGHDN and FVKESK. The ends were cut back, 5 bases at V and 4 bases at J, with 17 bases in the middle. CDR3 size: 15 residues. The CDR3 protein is CASSSRGAWVTEAFF. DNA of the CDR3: TGTGCCAGCAGCAGCCGGGGGGCCTGGGTCACTGAAGCTTTCTTT. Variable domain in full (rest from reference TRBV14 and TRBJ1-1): EAGVTQFPSHSVIEKGQTVTLRCDPISGHDNLYWYRRVMGKEIKFLLHFVKESKQDESGMPNNRFLAERTGGTYSTLKVQPAELEDSGVYFCASSSRGAWVTEAFFGQGTRLTVV.

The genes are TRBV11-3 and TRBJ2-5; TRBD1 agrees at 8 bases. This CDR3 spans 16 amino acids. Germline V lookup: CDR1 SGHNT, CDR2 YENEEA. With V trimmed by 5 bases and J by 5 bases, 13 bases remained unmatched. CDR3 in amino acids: CASSPILPGGRETQYF. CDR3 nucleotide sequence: TGTGCCAGCAGCCCCATATTACCAGGGGGCAGGGAGACCCAGTACTTC.

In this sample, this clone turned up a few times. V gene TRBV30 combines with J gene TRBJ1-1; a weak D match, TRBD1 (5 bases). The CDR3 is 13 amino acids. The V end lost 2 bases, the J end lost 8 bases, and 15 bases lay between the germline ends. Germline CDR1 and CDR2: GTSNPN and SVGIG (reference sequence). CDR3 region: CAWSPRGGPEAFF. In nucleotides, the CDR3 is TGTGCCTGGAGTCCCCGGGGGGGACCCGAAGCTTTCTTT.

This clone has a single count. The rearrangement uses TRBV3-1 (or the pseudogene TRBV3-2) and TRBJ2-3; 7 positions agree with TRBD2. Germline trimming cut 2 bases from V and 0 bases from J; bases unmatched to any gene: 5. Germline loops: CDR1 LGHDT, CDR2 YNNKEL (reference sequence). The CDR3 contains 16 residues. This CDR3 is CASSQRGGGSTDTQYF. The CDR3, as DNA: TGTGCCAGCAGCCAAAGAGGCGGGGGAAGCACAGATACGCAGTATTTT.

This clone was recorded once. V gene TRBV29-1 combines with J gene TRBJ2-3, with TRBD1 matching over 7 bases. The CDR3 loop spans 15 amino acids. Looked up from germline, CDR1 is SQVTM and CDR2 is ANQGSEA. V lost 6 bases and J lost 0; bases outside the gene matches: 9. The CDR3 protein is CSVGRGTLSTDTQYF. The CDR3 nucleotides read TGCAGCGTGGGCAGGGGGACGTTAAGCACAGATACGCAGTATTTT.

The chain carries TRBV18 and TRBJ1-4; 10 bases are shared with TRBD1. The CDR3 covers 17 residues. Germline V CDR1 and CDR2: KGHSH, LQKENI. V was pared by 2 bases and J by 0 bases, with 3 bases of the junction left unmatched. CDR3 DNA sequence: TGTGCCAGCTCACCAGGGACAGGGGCTGCAACTAATGAAAAACTGTTTTTT. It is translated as CASSPGTGAATNEKLFF.

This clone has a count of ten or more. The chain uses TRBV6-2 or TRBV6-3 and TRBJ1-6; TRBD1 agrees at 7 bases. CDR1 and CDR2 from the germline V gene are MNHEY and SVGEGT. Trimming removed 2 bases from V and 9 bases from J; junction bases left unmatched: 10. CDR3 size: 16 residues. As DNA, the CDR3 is TGTGCCAGCAGTTACCCGAGAGGGGGCGCGAGTTCACCCCTCCACTTT. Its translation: CASSYPRGGASSPLHF.